Below, 7 T cell receptor beta chains from the same sample are listed, as sequenced in a study of T cell repertoires in cytomegalovirus infection. MiXCR, run by TCRdb on the reads, gives a single entry per CDR3 protein. This table holds approximately 500,000 distinct CDR3 sequences, around a third found once. The antigens these receptors bind are not known. Sequenced here: cultured PBMCs, sampled from culture after CMV antigen stimulation. The receptors come from a human donor in good health (CMV status not recorded). Some clones in this sample may be carry-over from other donors' samples.

This clonotype was found many times. V usage is TRBV7-2 and J usage is TRBJ2-1, with 7 bases matching TRBD2. Germline V lookup: CDR1 SGHTA, CDR2 FQGNSA. The CDR3 covers 17 residues. J lost 3 bases, V lost 6 bases, and 14 bases had no gene match. DNA for the CDR3: TGTGCCAGCAGTTCTCTTTTCGGGACTACAAACTACAATGAGCAGTTCTTC. Translating it yields CASSSLFGTTNYNEQFF.

This clonotype was observed a handful of times. The chain links TRBV7-2 to TRBJ2-7; no reliable D call. Trimming shortened V by 3 bases and J by 6 bases, and 9 bases separated the two germline ends. Germline values: CDR1 SGHTA, CDR2 FQGNSA. CDR3 length equals 12 residues. CDR3 in DNA: TGTGCCAGCAGCTTGGAAGTAGGCGAGCAGTACTTC. It yields the protein CASSLEVGEQYF.

This clonotype showed up just a few times. The chain employs TRBV10-3 and TRBJ1-3; the D is unclear. Germline assignment: CDR1 ENHRY and CDR2 SYGVKD. This CDR3 region has 13 residues. Trimming left V 8 bases short and J 0 bases short, with 8 bases between. In DNA, the CDR3 is TGTGCCATCGCCGAACACTCTGGAAACACCATATATTTT. It encodes CAIAEHSGNTIYF.

A few counts support this clonotype. This chain joins TRBV14 and TRBJ2-7; D gene ambiguous. V was trimmed by 1 base and J by 4 bases, leaving 8 bases between them. Germline CDR1 is SGHDN and CDR2 is FVKESK. The CDR3 consists of 13 residues. As DNA, the CDR3 is TGTGCCAGCAGCCAAGGTTGGCCTTACGAGCAGTACTTC. Residues: CASSQGWPYEQYF.

The chain employs TRBV7-3 and TRBJ2-3; D gene uncertain. Looked up from germline, CDR1 is SGHTA and CDR2 is FQGTGA. The CDR3 length is 14 residues. Trimming pared 3 bases from V and 2 bases from J, leaving 9 bases between. CDR3 loop: CASSFNRDTDTQYF. The CDR3 bases are TGTGCCAGCAGCTTCAATAGGGACACAGATACGCAGTATTTT.

This clonotype was observed a handful of times. The gene calls are TRBV11-2 and TRBJ1-1; perhaps TRBD1 as D (5 bases). Trimming removed 1 base from V and 4 bases from J, with 10 bases in between. Germline V gene data show CDR1 as SGHAT and CDR2 as FQNNGV. The CDR3 has 14 amino acids. The DNA of the CDR3 is TGTGCCAGCAGCTTAGGCTGGGGGGGCACTGAAGCTTTCTTT. Translated, it gives CASSLGWGGTEAFF.

This chain joins TRBV11-2 and TRBJ2-2; D gene ambiguous. V was trimmed by 1 base and J by 0 bases, leaving 6 bases between them. This CDR3 is built from 15 residues. CDR1 and CDR2 from the germline V gene are SGHAT and FQNNGV. The CDR3 nucleotides read TGTGCCAGCAGCTTAGGGAACTCGAACACCGGGGAGCTGTTTTTT. Translation gives CASSLGNSNTGELFF.